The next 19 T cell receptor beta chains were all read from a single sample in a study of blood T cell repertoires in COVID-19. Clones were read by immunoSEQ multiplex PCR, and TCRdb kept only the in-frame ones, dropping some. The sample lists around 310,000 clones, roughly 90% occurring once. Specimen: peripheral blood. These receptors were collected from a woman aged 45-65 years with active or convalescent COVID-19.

CDR3 nucleotides: TGTGCCTGGAGAAGACCGAGCGACAGCTATGGCTACACCTTC. This codes for CAWRRPSDSYGYTF. The V call is TRBV30, the J call TRBJ1-2, with D possibly being TRBD1 (5 bases). This CDR3 has 14 amino acids. V was trimmed by 3 bases and J by 4 bases, leaving 15 bases between them. Germline V lookup: CDR1 GTSNPN, CDR2 SVGIG (reference sequence).

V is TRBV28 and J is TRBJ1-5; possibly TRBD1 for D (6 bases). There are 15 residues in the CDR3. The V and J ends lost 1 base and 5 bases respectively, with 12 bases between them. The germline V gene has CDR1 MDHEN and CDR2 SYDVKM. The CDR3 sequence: CASSLFRDNHQPQHF. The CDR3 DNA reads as TGTGCCAGCAGTTTATTCCGGGACAACCATCAGCCCCAGCATTTT.

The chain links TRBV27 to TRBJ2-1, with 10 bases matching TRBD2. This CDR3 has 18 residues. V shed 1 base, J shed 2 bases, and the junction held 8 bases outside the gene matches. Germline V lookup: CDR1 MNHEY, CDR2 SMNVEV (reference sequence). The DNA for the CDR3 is TGTGCCAGCAGTTTATTTCTTACTAGCGGGGCCCCCTACAATGAGCAGTTCTTC. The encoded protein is CASSLFLTSGAPYNEQFF.

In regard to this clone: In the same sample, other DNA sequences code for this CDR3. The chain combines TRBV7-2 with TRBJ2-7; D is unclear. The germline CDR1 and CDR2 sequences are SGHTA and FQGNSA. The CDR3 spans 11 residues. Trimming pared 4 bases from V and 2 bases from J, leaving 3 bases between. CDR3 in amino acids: CASSSAYEQYF. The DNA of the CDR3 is TGTGCCAGCAGCTCGGCCTACGAGCAGTACTTC.

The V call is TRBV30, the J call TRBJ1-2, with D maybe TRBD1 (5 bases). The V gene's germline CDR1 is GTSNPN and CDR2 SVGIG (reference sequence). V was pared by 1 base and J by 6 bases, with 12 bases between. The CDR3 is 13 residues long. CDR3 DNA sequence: TGTGCCTGGAGTGCCCACCCAGGGCATGGCTACACCTTC. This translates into CAWSAHPGHGYTF.

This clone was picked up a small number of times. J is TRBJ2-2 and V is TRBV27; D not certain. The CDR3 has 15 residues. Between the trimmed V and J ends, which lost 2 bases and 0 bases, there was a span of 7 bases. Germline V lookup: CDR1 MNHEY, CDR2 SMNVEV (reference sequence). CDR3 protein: CASSLGAANTGELFF. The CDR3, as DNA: TGTGCCAGCAGTTTAGGAGCAGCGAACACCGGGGAGCTGTTTTTT.

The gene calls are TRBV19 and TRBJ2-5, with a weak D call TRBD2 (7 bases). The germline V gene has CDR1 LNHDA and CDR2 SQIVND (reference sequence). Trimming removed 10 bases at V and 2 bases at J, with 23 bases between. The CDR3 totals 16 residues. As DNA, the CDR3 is TGTGCCACTAGCTTATCCGGGGGGCTTCTACAAGAGACCCAGTACTTC. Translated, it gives CATSLSGGLLQETQYF.

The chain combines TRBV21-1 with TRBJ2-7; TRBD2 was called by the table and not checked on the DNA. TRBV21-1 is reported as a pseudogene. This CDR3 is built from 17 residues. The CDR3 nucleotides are TGTGCCAGCAGCAAAGGCCAAGCGGGAGGAGGGGGCTACGAGCAGTACTTC. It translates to CASSKGQAGGGGYEQYF.

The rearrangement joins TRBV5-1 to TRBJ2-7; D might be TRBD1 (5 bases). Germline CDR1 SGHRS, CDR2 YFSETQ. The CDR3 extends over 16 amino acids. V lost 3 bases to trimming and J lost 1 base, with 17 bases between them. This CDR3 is CASSSTSPGISYEQYF. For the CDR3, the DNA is TGCGCCAGCAGCTCAACCTCACCAGGGATTTCCTACGAGCAGTACTTC.

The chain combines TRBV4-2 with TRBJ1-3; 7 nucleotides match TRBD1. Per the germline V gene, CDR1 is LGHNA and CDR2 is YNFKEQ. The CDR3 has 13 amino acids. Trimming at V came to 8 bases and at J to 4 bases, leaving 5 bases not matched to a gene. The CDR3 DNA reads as TGTGCCAGCGAACAGGGGAACGGAAACACCATATATTTT. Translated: CASEQGNGNTIYF.

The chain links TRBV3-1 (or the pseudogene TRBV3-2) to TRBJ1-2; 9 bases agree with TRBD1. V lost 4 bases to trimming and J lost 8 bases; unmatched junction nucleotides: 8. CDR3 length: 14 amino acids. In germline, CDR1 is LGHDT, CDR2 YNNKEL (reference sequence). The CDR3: CASSRDRDIKGYTF. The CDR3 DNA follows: TGTGCCAGCAGCCGGGACAGGGATATAAAGGGCTACACCTTC.

CDR3: CASSLRVSSYNSPLHF. The CDR3 nucleotides read TGCGCCAGCAGCCTCCGAGTTTCATCCTATAATTCACCCCTCCACTTT. The genes are TRBV5-1 and TRBJ1-6; D is undetermined. Trimming removed 4 bases from V and 1 base from J, with 12 bases in between. The length of the CDR3 is 16 residues. The germline V gene encodes CDR1 SGHRS and CDR2 YFSETQ.

CDR3 coding DNA: TGTGCCACCAGTGATCCCGGACTAGCGGGAGGCGAGCAGTACTTC. Translated, it gives CATSDPGLAGGEQYF. The J gene is TRBJ2-7, the V gene TRBV24-1, with 14 bases lining up with TRBD2. The CDR3 is 15 residues long. V dropped 3 bases and J dropped 6; count of bases not matched to a gene: 3. CDR1 and CDR2 (germline): KGHDR, SFDVKD.

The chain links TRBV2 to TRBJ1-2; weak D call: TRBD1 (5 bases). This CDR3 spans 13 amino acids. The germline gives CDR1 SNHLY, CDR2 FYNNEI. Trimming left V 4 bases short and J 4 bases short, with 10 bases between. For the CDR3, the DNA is TGTGCCAGCAGTGGTGGCAGGGCCTATGGCTACACCTTC. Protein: CASSGGRAYGYTF.

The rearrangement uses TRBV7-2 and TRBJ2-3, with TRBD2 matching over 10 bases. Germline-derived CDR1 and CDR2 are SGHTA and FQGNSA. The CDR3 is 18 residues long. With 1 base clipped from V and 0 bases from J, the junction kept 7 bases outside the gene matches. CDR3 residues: CASSLVSGGPSSTDTQYF. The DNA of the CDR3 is TGTGCCAGCAGCTTAGTTAGCGGGGGGCCATCTAGCACAGATACGCAGTATTTT.

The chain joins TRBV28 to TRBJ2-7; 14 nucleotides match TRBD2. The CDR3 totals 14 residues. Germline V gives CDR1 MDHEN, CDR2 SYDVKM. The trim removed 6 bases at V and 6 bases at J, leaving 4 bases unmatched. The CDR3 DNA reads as TGTGCCAGCAGGCGGACTAGCGGGAGGACCGAGCAGTACTTC. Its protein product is CASRRTSGRTEQYF. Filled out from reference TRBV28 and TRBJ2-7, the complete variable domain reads DVKVTQSSRYLVKRTGEKVFLECVQDMDHENMFWYRQDPGLGLRLIYFSYDVKMKEKGDIPEGYSVSREKKERFSLILESASTNQTSMYLCASRRTSGRTEQYFGPGTRLTVT.

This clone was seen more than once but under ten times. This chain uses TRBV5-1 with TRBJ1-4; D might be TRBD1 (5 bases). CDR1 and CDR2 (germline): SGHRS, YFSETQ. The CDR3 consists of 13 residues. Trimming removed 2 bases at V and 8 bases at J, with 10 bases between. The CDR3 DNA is TGCGCCAGCAGCTTCGGTTCAGGGGAAAAACTGTTTTTT. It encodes CASSFGSGEKLFF.

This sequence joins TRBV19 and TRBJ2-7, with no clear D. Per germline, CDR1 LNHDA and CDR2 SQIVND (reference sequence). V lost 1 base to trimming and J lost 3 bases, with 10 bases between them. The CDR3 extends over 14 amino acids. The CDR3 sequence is CASSIAGSNYEQYF. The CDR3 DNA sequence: TGTGCCAGTAGTATAGCAGGCAGCAACTACGAGCAGTACTTC.

CDR3 DNA sequence: TGTGCCAGCACCAGGACAGGGATAATCAATTCACCCCTCCACTTT. It translates to CASTRTGIINSPLHF. The V call is TRBV6-5, the J call TRBJ1-6; 8 nucleotides match TRBD1. The CDR3 loop spans 15 amino acids. With 7 bases clipped from V and 7 bases from J, the junction kept 9 bases outside the gene matches. Germline V gene sequence: CDR1 MNHEY, CDR2 SVGAGI.